The source of this T cell receptor beta chain is a study of blood T cell repertoires in COVID-19. For the study at large: COVID-19 samples from acute and convalescent phases originated in the United States, Italy and Spain. T cells, B-cell-depleted T cells, or PBMCs supplied cDNA or gDNA.

The trim removed 6 bases at V and 1 base at J, leaving 6 bases unmatched. The CDR3 runs 14 residues. From germline, CDR1 is ENHRY and CDR2 SYGVKD. This clone was seen once. In the source study's methods: Reference gene primer amplification gave nucleated cell count estimates. Assay used: immunoSEQ multiplex PCR; TCRdb lists only in-frame clones, some missing. V and J calls and clone size are copied from that table; D and trimming were computed from the DNA. The data contain tens of thousands of clones, approximately 92% of them seen just once; the ten biggest clones take up 2% to 2.5%. The chain links TRBV10-3 to TRBJ2-7; 7 bases map to TRBD1. Sequenced sample: peripheral blood. The sequence derives from a man aged 55 to 70 with acute or convalescent COVID-19. In DNA form, the CDR3 reads TGTGCCATCAGCGGGACAGTCGAATCCTACGAGCAGTACTTC. Its protein product is CAISGTVESYEQYF.